The 21 T cell receptor beta chains below come from one sample, sequenced in a study of blood T cell repertoires in COVID-19. TCRdb keeps only in-frame clones here, not all; method: immunoSEQ multiplex PCR. Seen here are some 330,000 clones, more than 75% observed once, and the top ten hold 3.5% to 5%. Sequences were obtained from PBMCs or T cells enriched from blood (not recorded which). All receptors derive from a man younger than 40 who had recovered from COVID-19.

The CDR3 region is CASSLAVNQPQHF. The CDR3 bases are TGTGCCAGCAGCTTGGCCGTCAATCAGCCCCAGCATTTT. The chain combines TRBV7-9 with TRBJ1-5, with D hard to call. Per germline, CDR1 SEHNR and CDR2 FQNEAQ (reference sequence). This CDR3 comprises 13 residues. V lost 3 bases to trimming and J lost 3 bases, with 6 bases between them. Full variable domain (missing parts from reference TRBV7-9 and TRBJ1-5): DTGVSQNPRHKITKRGQNVTFRCDPISEHNRLYWYRQTLGQGPEFLTYFQNEAQLEKSRLLSDRFSAERPKGSFSTLEIQRTEQGDSAMYLCASSLAVNQPQHFGDGTRLSIL.

The count of this clone is one. The CDR3 DNA reads as TGCGCCAGCAGCTGGGGACAGCTCTACGAGCAGTACTTC. Protein product: CASSWGQLYEQYF. The chain couples TRBV5-1 to TRBJ2-7, with 7 bases matching TRBD1. There are 13 residues in the CDR3. The J segment lost 3 bases and the V segment lost 3 bases, leaving 3 bases of the junction unmatched. Germline CDR1 is SGHRS and CDR2 is YFSETQ.

This rearrangement joins TRBV9 to TRBJ2-2; D might be TRBD1 (5 bases). CDR1 is SGDLS and CDR2 is YYNGEE in the germline V gene. This CDR3 has 13 amino acids. The ends were cut back, 6 bases at V and 4 bases at J, with 10 bases in the middle. The CDR3 sequence: CASNMDITGELFF. CDR3 DNA: TGTGCCAGCAATATGGACATCACCGGGGAGCTGTTTTTT. Drawing the rest from reference TRBV9 and TRBJ2-2, the complete variable domain is DSGVTQTPKHLITATGQRVTLRCSPRSGDLSVYWYQQSLDQGLQFLIQYYNGEERAKGNILERFSAQQFPDLHSELNLSSLELGDSALYFCASNMDITGELFFGEGSRLTVL.

The chain uses TRBV5-1 and TRBJ2-7; 7 positions agree with TRBD1. J was trimmed by 2 bases and V by 4 bases; bases with no gene match: 6. This CDR3 has 14 amino acids. Germline values: CDR1 SGHRS, CDR2 YFSETQ. The CDR3 loop reads CASSRGQAAYEQYF. DNA of the CDR3: TGCGCCAGCAGCCGTGGACAGGCGGCCTACGAGCAGTACTTC.

The chain employs TRBV19 and TRBJ1-1; D unclear. Trimming left V 1 base short and J 2 bases short, with 8 bases between. CDR3 size: 14 residues. From germline, CDR1 is LNHDA and CDR2 SQIVND (reference sequence). The CDR3: CASSIVAGNTEAFF. The CDR3 coding sequence is TGTGCCAGTAGTATAGTCGCAGGTAACACTGAAGCTTTCTTT.

Only one count was recorded for this clone. This chain joins TRBV11-3 and TRBJ2-1; 9 bases align to TRBD2. The V and J ends lost 1 base and 5 bases, in that order; junction bases with no gene match: 6. The CDR3 runs 16 residues. Germline-derived CDR1 and CDR2 are SGHNT and YENEEA. CDR3 coding DNA: TGTGCCAGCAGCTTAGGCCTAGCGGGGATCGACAATGAGCAGTTCTTC. This encodes CASSLGLAGIDNEQFF.

This clone was recorded a few times. The chain joins TRBV7-9 to TRBJ1-1; 9 nucleotides align to TRBD1. Trimming cost V 5 bases and J 1 base; bases outside gene matches: 17. There are 19 residues in the CDR3. Germline CDR1 and CDR2: SEHNR and FQNEAQ (reference sequence). CDR3: CASSKFRDRVGRGNTEAFF. In DNA form, the CDR3 reads TGTGCCAGCAGCAAATTCCGGGACAGGGTGGGAAGAGGGAACACTGAAGCTTTCTTT.

The rearrangement uses TRBV4-1 and TRBJ2-7; no clear D. Germline V gives CDR1 MGHRA, CDR2 YSYEKL. This CDR3 contains 11 residues. V was trimmed by 3 bases and J by 9 bases, leaving 9 bases between them. The CDR3 is CASSQGFGQYF. CDR3 DNA: TGCGCCAGCAGCCAGGGCTTCGGGCAGTACTTC.

CDR3 coding DNA: TGTGCCAGCAGCGCCTTTCCGGACAGGGCGGCGAGAGACACTGAAGCTTTCTTT. Translating it yields CASSAFPDRAARDTEAFF. This chain links TRBV21-1 with TRBJ1-1; no check of the table's D call, TRBD1, against the DNA was made. TRBV21-1 is termed a pseudogene. The CDR3 runs to 18 residues.

A single count supports this clone. The chain links TRBV3-1 (or the pseudogene TRBV3-2) to TRBJ2-5, with TRBD2 identical over 14 bases. V gave up 3 bases and J gave up 5 bases; unmatched junction bases: 8. CDR3 size: 17 residues. Germline-derived CDR1 and CDR2 are LGHDT and YNNKEL (reference sequence). This chain's CDR3 is CASSQTSGGVTWETQYF. Here the CDR3 DNA reads TGTGCCAGCAGCCAGACTAGCGGGGGGGTCACTTGGGAGACCCAGTACTTC.

J is TRBJ2-7 and V is TRBV2; D is possibly TRBD1 (5 bases). CDR1 is SNHLY, CDR2 FYNNEI, per germline. The length of the CDR3 is 12 residues. The V gene lost 6 bases and the J gene lost 3 bases, with 9 bases spanning the gap. DNA of the CDR3: TGTGCCAGCAGCTTACAGGTCTACGAGCAGTACTTC. Its translation is CASSLQVYEQYF.

This CDR3 reads CASSLAPGLDYGYTF. The CDR3 nucleotides read TGCGCCAGCAGCTTGGCACCAGGGCTCGACTATGGCTACACCTTC. The J gene is TRBJ1-2, the V gene TRBV5-1; possible D gene TRBD1, 5 bases. The CDR3 extends over 15 amino acids. CDR1 and CDR2 (germline): SGHRS, YFSETQ. Trimming pared 0 bases from V and 3 bases from J, leaving 12 bases between.

The V gene is TRBV5-5, the J gene TRBJ2-5; D perhaps matches TRBD2 (6 bases). Germline V CDR1 and CDR2: SGHKS, YYEKEE (reference sequence). V lost 3 bases and J lost 5, with 8 bases in between. CDR3 length: 12 residues. The chain's CDR3 is CASSWGEETQYF. The DNA of the CDR3 is TGTGCCAGCAGCTGGGGGGAGGAGACCCAGTACTTC.

A single count supports this clone. The V call is TRBV4-1, the J call TRBJ2-1, with a tentative D call TRBD2 (5 bases). This CDR3 is 15 amino acids long. The V end lost 1 base, the J end lost 7 bases, and 14 bases lay between the germline ends. Per the germline V gene, CDR1 is MGHRA and CDR2 is YSYEKL. DNA for the CDR3: TGCGCCAGCAGCCAAGGAGGAGGTAGCTATAATGAGCAGTTCTTC. Residues: CASSQGGGSYNEQFF.

This clone was picked up a small number of times. V gene TRBV5-1 combines with J gene TRBJ2-7; D perhaps matches TRBD2 (6 bases). The V end was cut by 4 bases, the J end by 7 bases, with 24 bases between. Germline V gives CDR1 SGHRS, CDR2 YFSETQ. This CDR3 region has 16 residues. The CDR3 DNA follows: TGCGCCAGCAGCCCGACCGGGACTTCCCGAGCAAGGGAGCAGTACTTC. Protein: CASSPTGTSRAREQYF.

The chain joins TRBV27 to TRBJ2-3; 9 bases agree with TRBD2. CDR1 MNHEY and CDR2 SMNVEV come from the germline V gene (reference sequence). This CDR3 has 17 amino acids. V was clipped by 5 bases and J by 0 bases; unmatched bases: 9. CDR3 nucleotides: TGTGCCAGCAGTGAGGAAGCGGGGGGCATAAGCACAGATACGCAGTATTTT. It yields the protein CASSEEAGGISTDTQYF.

The chain employs TRBV5-1 and TRBJ2-3; a possible D gene is TRBD2 (6 bases). The V end was cut by 0 bases, the J end by 2 bases, with 13 bases between. Looked up from germline, CDR1 is SGHRS and CDR2 is YFSETQ. This CDR3 spans 16 amino acids. Written as DNA, the CDR3 is TGCGCCAGCAGCTTGGTGCGGGGTTCTGACACAGATACGCAGTATTTT. It is translated as CASSLVRGSDTDTQYF. The variable domain in full, completed from reference TRBV5-1 and TRBJ2-3, reads KAGVTQTPRYLIKTRGQQVTLSCSPISGHRSVSWYQQTPGQGLQFLFEYFSETQRNKGNFPGRFSGRQFSNSRSEMNVSTLELGDSALYLCASSLVRGSDTDTQYFGPGTRLTVL.

The J gene is TRBJ1-2, the V gene TRBV19, with TRBD1 matching 9 bases. With 5 bases clipped from V and 2 bases from J, the junction kept 6 bases outside the gene matches. CDR1 and CDR2 from the germline V gene are LNHDA and SQIVND (reference sequence). This CDR3 has 15 residues. CDR3 in amino acids: CASSPWTGANYGYTF. In DNA, the CDR3 is TGTGCCAGTAGTCCTTGGACAGGGGCGAACTATGGCTACACCTTC.

The chain joins TRBV9 to TRBJ2-3; 12 bases match TRBD2. CDR3 length equals 15 residues. The trim removed 6 bases at V and 4 bases at J, leaving 6 bases unmatched. The germline CDR1 and CDR2 sequences are SGDLS and YYNGEE. CDR3 nucleotides: TGTGCCAGCACCCCCCCTAGCGGGAGGGCAGATACGCAGTATTTT. This sequence encodes CASTPPSGRADTQYF. The full variable domain, in which reference TRBV9 and TRBJ2-3 provide the parts outside the CDR3, is DSGVTQTPKHLITATGQRVTLRCSPRSGDLSVYWYQQSLDQGLQFLIQYYNGEERAKGNILERFSAQQFPDLHSELNLSSLELGDSALYFCASTPPSGRADTQYFGPGTRLTVL.

This clone was counted between two and nine times. The rearrangement joins TRBV11-3 to TRBJ1-1; a possible D gene is TRBD1 (5 bases). The CDR3 runs to 14 residues. CDR1 is SGHNT and CDR2 is YENEEA in the germline V gene. Between the trimmed V and J ends, which lost 5 bases and 2 bases, there was a span of 12 bases. This CDR3 is CASSPGGANTEAFF. The CDR3 nucleotides read TGTGCCAGCAGCCCAGGCGGGGCAAACACTGAAGCTTTCTTT.

This clone appeared a few times. The rearrangement links TRBV7-9 to TRBJ1-2; D not certain. V lost 5 bases, J lost 4 bases, and 11 bases lay in between. Germline CDR1 is SEHNR and CDR2 is FQNEAQ (reference sequence). The CDR3 covers 13 residues. CDR3 in amino acids: CASSNNGVYGYTF. In DNA form, the CDR3 reads TGTGCCAGCAGCAATAACGGGGTCTATGGCTACACCTTC.